The T cell receptor beta chain under discussion was sequenced for a study of human T cells and chemical hapten exposure (dated by TCRdb to about 2021). With respect to the entire study: For sensitization, 2% DPC in acetone was applied to a 2 cm by 2 cm area of upper inner arm skin. Weekly therapeutic DPC doses were additionally applied to the scalp of patients throughout the roughly 24-week study period. Patch tests used Finn chambers with 0.01% DPC on the upper back, scored after 6 days by International Contact Dermatitis Research Group standards. Most of the patients in the cohort were female, and the cohort covered alopecia areata with under or over 50% scalp involvement, alopecia totalis and alopecia universalis. The libraries were sequenced as a pool, and the TCR yield per sample differed mostly because of small variations in library volumes within the pool. The study tracked peripheral blood TCR repertoire changes in vivo during primary and secondary sensitization to the hapten diphenylcyclopropenone (DPC) in alopecia patients. Patient blood was sampled pre-sensitization (week 0) and at 2, 6 and about 24 weeks after DPC sensitization. Around 29 alopecia patients provided blood for TCR sequencing at one to four time points (pre-sensitization, 2, 6 and 24 weeks). Overall results and qualifications from the work: No change with DPC sensitization was found in the number of TCRs above 1 in 1000 frequency, and no evidence of global repertoire structure alterations was found. Compared with pre-sensitization or healthy control sets, expanded TCRs formed significantly more large CDR3 similarity clusters, which is consistent with antigen-driven responses. After repeated subsampling, the strength of the expansion versus patch-test correlation and the threshold at which it became significant changed. Patch test score was positively correlated with the number of PT1 expanded TCRs, with significance at thresholds 8, 16 and 32 but not at 4. Alopecia, a presumed autoimmune disease, was present in all patients, so the immune response of the patients might differ from that of healthy individuals.

There are a few counts of this clonotype. Its antigen remains unidentified. No base qualities exist here, and no much larger clone lies one base off it. The germline V end is reduced by 0 bases and the J end by 3 bases; junction bases left unmatched: 9. Measured from the cysteine to the phenylalanine, the CDR3 is 17 residues long. CDR3 DNA only is kept here, 51 bases in frame from base 1. CDR1 and CDR2 (SGHAT, FQNNGV) derive from the germline V gene. The method was RACE. Instrument on record: NextSeq 500. During library preparation, unique molecular identifiers were attached to individual cDNA molecules so that TCRs could be counted in a quantitative, reproducible way. For every blood RNA sample, sequencing covered both the TCR alpha and TCR beta chains. In the original analysis: The median number of TCRs per sample was 85,000 to 100,000, ranging from about 23,224 to 690,600. V, J and CDR3 annotation of the TCR reads was carried out using the Decombinator software suite. For PS versus PT1 abundance plots, all samples were subsampled to the same number of TCRs (28,000). Expanded TCRs were defined as absent before sensitization and observed at least eight times at the 2-week time point. In TCRdb, the public reads were trimmed at Q25 with fastp and aligned with MiXCR, with productive beta chains retained. Rows merge per CDR3 protein into single entries with the most common DNA and genes. None of the V and J calls come from the authors' own analysis; TCRdb made them. Present in this sample are about 82,000 distinct CDR3 sequences, over 10% of which were seen just once. The ten largest clones add up to approximately 5% of the sample.

The label giving this sample's time point can be read as: patch test 3, about 24 weeks after DPC sensitization. The treatment or condition tag for this specimen amounts to: therapeutic diphenylcyclopropenone sensitization with weekly scalp DPC. At every patch-test visit, the blood draw took place before the patch test was put on. Patients were considered eligible if aged 18 to 70, diagnosed with alopecia and deemed suitable for DPC therapy, and patients were excluded if pregnant. Total RNA was extracted from unfractionated whole blood collected in Tempus Blood RNA tubes. The source of this sequence is a woman between 45 and 65 years old with alopecia areata. Some clones in this sample may be carry-over from other donors' samples. Sequences were derived from whole blood, sampled in connection with sensitization to the hapten diphenylcyclopropenone (DPC). The rearranged chain carries TRBV11-2 and TRBJ2-5, with TRBD2 matching 8 junction bases. The DNA is TGTGCCAGCAGCTTAGAATTTGCGGGAGGCCGTAAAGAGACCCAGTACTTC. Its coded protein is CASSLEFAGGRKETQYF.